These 12 T cell receptor beta chains were all obtained from the same sample, sequenced in a study of blood T cell repertoires in COVID-19. TCRdb keeps only in-frame clones here, not all; method: immunoSEQ multiplex PCR. The table shows roughly 220,000 clones, with 65% to 90% occurring only once. Specimen: PBMCs or T cells enriched from blood (not recorded which). The source is a woman between 35 and 50 years old with acute COVID-19.

V gene TRBV5-8 combines with J gene TRBJ2-2, with D possibly being TRBD1 (7 bases). V lost 7 bases and J 7 bases, leaving 23 bases between the germline ends. The germline V gene encodes CDR1 SGHTS and CDR2 YDEGEE. The CDR3 is made up of 16 amino acids. The CDR3 loop is CASRPRQGGFHGELFF. The CDR3 DNA follows: TGTGCCAGCCGCCCTCGACAGGGAGGTTTCCACGGGGAGCTGTTTTTT.

V usage is TRBV7-9 and J usage is TRBJ1-1, with D hard to call. The ends were cut back, 1 base at V and 11 bases at J, with 11 bases in the middle. Germline values: CDR1 SEHNR, CDR2 FQNEAQ (reference sequence). The CDR3 sequence is 12 residues long. As DNA, the CDR3 is TGTGCCAGCAGCTTAGACTCGAATTCGGCTTTCTTT. It yields the protein CASSLDSNSAFF.

The CDR3, as DNA: TGTGCCAGCAGCTACTATCCCCGGGACAGGGGGCGCACCGGGGAGCTGTTTTTT. This sequence encodes CASSYYPRDRGRTGELFF. This chain connects TRBV7-6 to TRBJ2-2; the match to TRBD1 covers 12 bases. J was trimmed by 4 bases and V by 4 bases; bases with no gene match: 10. The CDR3 has 18 residues. CDR1 SGHVS and CDR2 FNYEAQ come from the germline V gene.

This chain uses TRBV7-8 with TRBJ1-3, with 9 positions matching TRBD1. The length of the CDR3 is 15 residues. CDR1 is SGHVS, CDR2 FQNEAQ, per germline. With 4 bases clipped from V and 2 bases from J, the junction kept 3 bases outside the gene matches. CDR3 DNA sequence: TGTGCCAGCAGCTCATACAGGGGGCCTGGAAACACCATATATTTT. This sequence encodes CASSSYRGPGNTIYF.

J is TRBJ1-1 and V is TRBV5-1; D might be TRBD1 (5 bases). Trimming pared 5 bases from V and 3 bases from J, leaving 8 bases between. This CDR3 is 12 amino acids long. Germline V lookup: CDR1 SGHRS, CDR2 YFSETQ. The CDR3 here is CASRQADTEAFF. In DNA, the CDR3 is TGCGCCAGCAGACAGGCGGACACTGAAGCTTTCTTT.

The rearrangement links TRBV11-1 to TRBJ1-1, with D unresolved. Germline CDR1 reads SGHAT; CDR2 reads FQDESV (reference sequence). The CDR3 consists of 13 residues. Trimming took off 3 bases at V and 6 bases at J, with 11 bases between the two ends. CDR3 in amino acids: CASSFNRDAEAFF. The CDR3 nucleotides read TGTGCCAGCAGCTTCAACAGAGACGCTGAAGCTTTCTTT.

This clone was counted a few times. This rearrangement joins TRBV18 to TRBJ2-2; 10 bases match TRBD1. The V segment lost 8 bases and the J segment 7 bases; nucleotides outside the gene matches: 10. The germline CDR1 and CDR2 sequences are KGHSH and LQKENI. CDR3 size: 15 residues. The CDR3 reads CASTGQGVDIGELFF. In DNA form, the CDR3 reads TGTGCCAGCACTGGACAGGGGGTTGATATCGGGGAGCTGTTTTTT. The full variable domain, completed using reference TRBV18 and TRBJ2-2, is NAGVMQNPRHLVRRRGQEARLRCSPMKGHSHVYWYRQLPEEGLKFMVYLQKENIIDESGMPKERFSAEFPKEGPSILRIQQVVRGDSAAYFCASTGQGVDIGELFFGEGSRLTVL.

This rearrangement joins TRBV7-9 to TRBJ2-1; 8 nucleotides line up with TRBD2. J gave up 5 bases and V 7 bases, and 13 bases lay outside the gene matches. Germline loops: CDR1 SEHNR, CDR2 FQNEAQ (reference sequence). CDR3 length: 16 amino acids. The CDR3 loop is CASTPLAGGDNNEQFF. Written as DNA, the CDR3 is TGTGCCAGCACCCCTCTGGCGGGAGGAGACAACAATGAGCAGTTCTTC.

This clone was found once. The J gene is TRBJ1-2, the V gene TRBV7-9; 8 bases align to TRBD1. The J segment lost 4 bases and the V segment lost 5 bases, leaving 6 bases of the junction unmatched. CDR1 is SEHNR, CDR2 FQNEAQ, per germline (reference sequence). This CDR3 spans 14 amino acids. CDR3 sequence (DNA): TGTGCCAGCAGCCGGACAGGGCCAACCTATGGCTACACCTTC. Its protein product is CASSRTGPTYGYTF.

The V call is TRBV9, the J call TRBJ2-7; no reliable D call. V was shortened by 0 bases and J by 2 bases, with 9 bases between the two germline ends. This CDR3 region has 14 residues. The germline gives CDR1 SGDLS, CDR2 YYNGEE. The CDR3 reads CASSVAMGAYEQYF. DNA of the CDR3: TGTGCCAGCAGCGTAGCGATGGGCGCCTACGAGCAGTACTTC.

The rearrangement uses TRBV9 and TRBJ1-2; D uncertain. The V end was cut by 0 bases, the J end by 8 bases, with 17 bases between. Germline V gene sequence: CDR1 SGDLS, CDR2 YYNGEE. CDR3 length equals 15 residues. Here the CDR3 reads CASSVDHSSKMGYTF. CDR3 nucleotide sequence: TGTGCCAGCAGCGTAGACCATTCCAGTAAGATGGGCTACACCTTC. Full variable domain (missing parts from reference TRBV9 and TRBJ1-2): DSGVTQTPKHLITATGQRVTLRCSPRSGDLSVYWYQQSLDQGLQFLIQYYNGEERAKGNILERFSAQQFPDLHSELNLSSLELGDSALYFCASSVDHSSKMGYTFGSGTRLTVV.

This clone was observed once. The CDR3 spells CASSPLGTVGDEAFF. The CDR3 DNA reads TGTGCCAGCAGTCCCCTTGGGACAGTCGGGGATGAAGCTTTCTTT. The chain is built from TRBV27 and TRBJ1-1; 7 nucleotides align to TRBD1. CDR3 length equals 15 residues. The ends lost 5 bases at V and 7 bases at J; junction bases unmatched: 13. Germline assignment: CDR1 MNHEY and CDR2 SMNVEV (reference sequence).